This TCR beta chain originates from a study of T cell responses to AZD1222 COVID-19 vaccine. Data came from immunoSEQ multiplex PCR; TCRdb stores just in-frame clones and leaves some out. The sample holds approximately 180,000 clones, around 88% seen once. This clone was observed a handful of times. CDR3 size: 19 residues. Trimming left V 4 bases short and J 9 bases short, with 34 bases between. Germline V gene lookup returns CDR1 LGHNA and CDR2 YNFKEQ. The sample in question was peripheral blood, obtained on day 0 of AZD1222 vaccination. This sequence was found in an adult in good health. The chain couples TRBV4-2 to TRBJ2-7; possibly TRBD1 for D (6 bases). The CDR3 reads CASSPADSPGLLARFGQYF. CDR3 sequence (DNA): TGTGCCAGCAGCCCTGCGGACAGCCCTGGGTTACTGGCGCGCTTTGGGCAGTACTTC.